These 29 T cell receptor beta chains share one sample of origin, sequenced in a study of beta chain features in type 1 diabetes. Expressed TCRB transcripts were sequenced after all isolated RNA was converted to cDNA. Repertoires were generated with immunoSEQ multiplex PCR, while TCRdb's copy carries only in-frame clones and drops some. The sample lists around 250,000 clones; roughly an eighth were seen once. The sequencing sample was made of naive CD4+ T cells from blood. The origin of the receptors is a woman aged 40 to 50 in good health.

A few counts support this clone. The V and J genes are TRBV2 and TRBJ2-7; D uncertain. The CDR3 spans 14 residues. Germline CDR1 reads SNHLY; CDR2 reads FYNNEI. The V and J ends lost 1 base and 2 bases respectively, with 9 bases between them. The CDR3 is CASSEEPSAYEQYF. CDR3 sequence (DNA): TGTGCCAGCAGTGAAGAACCATCGGCCTACGAGCAGTACTTC.

This CDR3 reads CASSLLDGSADTQYF. The CDR3 nucleotides read TGTGCCAGCAGCTTACTGGATGGGAGTGCAGATACGCAGTATTTT. This chain joins TRBV5-5 and TRBJ2-3; a possible D gene is TRBD2 (5 bases). CDR3 length: 15 amino acids. V was trimmed by 2 bases and J by 4 bases, leaving 14 bases between them. Germline lookup yields CDR1 SGHKS and CDR2 YYEKEE (reference sequence).

This clone was seen more than once but under ten times. This chain joins TRBV28 and TRBJ1-2, with TRBD1 as a possible D gene (6 bases). The CDR3 has 16 amino acids. V dropped 4 bases and J dropped 5 bases, with 20 bases sitting between them. Germline CDR1 and CDR2: MDHEN and SYDVKM. CDR3 residues: CASSSPGQGFGYGYTF. The CDR3 coding sequence is TGTGCCAGCAGTTCCCCGGGGCAGGGGTTTGGATATGGCTACACCTTC.

This clone was counted a few times. CDR3: CASSPRGLGNQPQHF. The CDR3, as DNA: TGTGCCAGCAGTCCGCGGGGGCTAGGCAATCAGCCCCAGCATTTT. The rearrangement joins TRBV6-5 to TRBJ1-5, with D possibly being TRBD1 (6 bases). The CDR3 runs to 15 residues. The germline V and J ends were trimmed by 5 bases and 2 bases, with 13 bases remaining between them. Germline V CDR1 and CDR2: MNHEY, SVGAGI.

This clone was counted between two and nine times. In DNA, the CDR3 is TGTGCCAGCAGCCGCTACGGATCGTCAGGGCCCCAGCATTTT. Amino acids: CASSRYGSSGPQHF. The chain employs TRBV5-6 and TRBJ1-5, with no clear D. With 4 bases removed from V and 9 bases from J, the gap between germline ends came to 17 bases. In germline, CDR1 is SGHDT, CDR2 YYEEEE. The CDR3 runs 14 residues.

The rearrangement joins TRBV18 to TRBJ1-2; perhaps TRBD1 as D (6 bases). The CDR3 loop spans 15 amino acids. Germline V gene sequence: CDR1 KGHSH, CDR2 LQKENI. Trimming cost V 3 bases and J 2 bases, with 13 bases left between them. As DNA, the CDR3 is TGTGCCAGCTCACCGAGGACAGCCTTAAACTATGGCTACACCTTC. Protein sequence: CASSPRTALNYGYTF.

V is TRBV2 and J is TRBJ1-5; D is undetermined. This CDR3 region has 14 residues. The germline V gene encodes CDR1 SNHLY and CDR2 FYNNEI. Trimming took off 6 bases at V and 4 bases at J, with 13 bases between the two ends. The CDR3 reads CASSPGISNQPQHF. In DNA, the CDR3 is TGTGCCAGCAGCCCGGGGATCTCTAATCAGCCCCAGCATTTT.

This clone was detected a few times. This rearrangement joins TRBV19 to TRBJ1-5, with D unresolved. Germline assignment: CDR1 LNHDA and CDR2 SQIVND (reference sequence). V dropped 8 bases and J dropped 1 base, with 12 bases sitting between them. The CDR3 runs to 14 residues. The CDR3 sequence is CASSEGISNQPQHF. The CDR3 DNA reads TGTGCCAGTTCGGAGGGAATAAGCAATCAGCCCCAGCATTTT.

The chain has TRBV29-1 and TRBJ1-4, with 7 bases fitting TRBD1. The CDR3 length is 14 residues. Looked up from germline, CDR1 is SQVTM and CDR2 is ANQGSEA. The ends lost 4 bases at V and 5 bases at J; junction bases unmatched: 7. The CDR3, as DNA: TGCAGCGTTGCTCGGGACAGCCGAAATGAAAAACTGTTTTTT. Amino acid sequence: CSVARDSRNEKLFF.

In its sample, this clone was seen a few times. This sequence joins TRBV21-1 and TRBJ2-5; the D segment call TRBD2 is taken from the table without a DNA check. TRBV21-1 is shown as a pseudogene. The length of the CDR3 is 13 residues. The CDR3 region has the DNA TGTGCCAGCAGCTCCTCCGGCCAAGAGACCCAGTACTTC. It is translated as CASSSSGQETQYF.

In this sample, this clone turned up a few times. J is TRBJ1-5 and V is TRBV7-8; 7 bases agree with TRBD1. CDR3 length: 15 amino acids. The V gene's germline CDR1 is SGHVS and CDR2 FQNEAQ. Trimming took 5 bases from V and 5 from J; bases not matched to a gene: 9. As DNA, the CDR3 is TGTGCCAGCAGCCCAAACAGGGGAGGAGATCAGCCCCAGCATTTT. Translated: CASSPNRGGDQPQHF.

The J gene is TRBJ2-5, the V gene TRBV5-4; TRBD2 might be the D (5 bases). Germline V gives CDR1 SGHNT, CDR2 YYREEE (reference sequence). There are 14 residues in the CDR3. V was cut by 3 bases and J by 4 bases, with 13 bases left in between. The CDR3 DNA follows: TGTGCCAGCAGCTCCCGCGCAGGAGGAGAGACCCAGTACTTC. Translation: CASSSRAGGETQYF.

This clone was counted a few times. The chain carries TRBV5-5 and TRBJ1-2; a weak D match, TRBD1 (5 bases). Trimming took off 3 bases at V and 3 bases at J, with 18 bases between the two ends. Germline lookup yields CDR1 SGHKS and CDR2 YYEKEE (reference sequence). This CDR3 has 16 amino acids. CDR3 coding DNA: TGTGCCAGCAGCTCCCCAGGGCGGTGGTCAGACTATGGCTACACCTTC. This sequence encodes CASSSPGRWSDYGYTF.

This clone was counted between two and nine times. The rearrangement joins TRBV5-1 to TRBJ1-1; TRBD1 aligns across 7 bases. The CDR3 totals 15 residues. Trimming at V came to 0 bases and at J to 3 bases, leaving 5 bases not matched to a gene. CDR1 is SGHRS, CDR2 YFSETQ, per germline. The CDR3: CASSLGGQSYTEAFF. CDR3 DNA: TGCGCCAGCAGCTTGGGGGGACAGAGCTACACTGAAGCTTTCTTT. Variable domain in full (rest from reference TRBV5-1 and TRBJ1-1): KAGVTQTPRYLIKTRGQQVTLSCSPISGHRSVSWYQQTPGQGLQFLFEYFSETQRNKGNFPGRFSGRQFSNSRSEMNVSTLELGDSALYLCASSLGGQSYTEAFFGQGTRLTVV.

This clone was recorded a few times. J is TRBJ2-5 and V is TRBV25-1, with D perhaps matching TRBD2 (6 bases). The germline V gene encodes CDR1 MGHDK and CDR2 SYGVNS. Trimming took 1 base from V and 5 from J, leaving 17 bases between them. The CDR3 is 16 amino acids. The chain's CDR3 is CASSESPPRGGETQYF. The CDR3 DNA is TGTGCCAGCAGTGAATCCCCCCCCCGAGGAGGGGAGACCCAGTACTTC. Combining the CDR3 with reference TRBV25-1 and TRBJ2-5 gives the whole variable domain EADIYQTPRYLVIGTGKKITLECSQTMGHDKMYWYQQDPGMELHLIHYSYGVNSTEKGDLSSESTVSRIRTEHFPLTLESARPSHTSQYLCASSESPPRGGETQYFGPGTRLLVL.

Only a few counts were recorded for this clone. Distinct nucleotide sequences in the sample also encode this CDR3. V is TRBV18 and J is TRBJ2-3; tentative D call: TRBD1 (5 bases). This CDR3 has 15 amino acids. CDR1 and CDR2 (germline): KGHSH, LQKENI. Trimming stripped 3 bases from V and 0 bases from J, with 10 bases between. CDR3 sequence reads: CASSPRQGSTDTQYF. The CDR3, as DNA: TGTGCCAGCTCACCTCGTCAGGGTAGCACAGATACGCAGTATTTT.

This chain joins TRBV6-5 and TRBJ2-3; tentatively, D is TRBD2 (6 bases). Germline-derived CDR1 and CDR2 are MNHEY and SVGAGI. The CDR3 loop spans 14 amino acids. The V gene lost 2 bases and the J gene lost 3 bases, with 9 bases spanning the gap. The CDR3 reads CASSYGTPTDTQYF. The DNA of the CDR3 is TGTGCCAGCAGTTACGGGACTCCAACAGATACGCAGTATTTT.

This clone was seen repeatedly, ten times or more. The chain has TRBV29-1 and TRBJ2-2; 7 bases are shared with TRBD1. Trimming took 7 bases from V and 6 from J; bases not matched to a gene: 5. The CDR3 loop spans 12 amino acids. Germline CDR1 and CDR2: SQVTM and ANQGSEA. CDR3 nucleotides: TGCAGCGCCTTAACAGGGGCCGGGGAGCTGTTTTTT. This translates into CSALTGAGELFF.

The rearrangement uses TRBV7-6 and TRBJ1-1; no reliable D call. Trimming cost V 5 bases and J 1 base, with 8 bases left between them. The germline CDR1 and CDR2 sequences are SGHVS and FNYEAQ. The CDR3 runs to 13 residues. CDR3 sequence: CASSRSENTEAFF. In nucleotides, the CDR3 is TGTGCCAGCAGCCGGAGTGAGAACACTGAAGCTTTCTTT. Full variable domain (rest looked up from reference TRBV7-6 and TRBJ1-1): GAGVSQSPRYKVTKRGQDVALRCDPISGHVSLYWYRQALGQGPEFLTYFNYEAQQDKSGLPNDRFSAERPEGSISTLTIQRTEQRDSAMYRCASSRSENTEAFFGQGTRLTVV.

This clone has a handful of counts. The rearrangement links TRBV9 to TRBJ1-4, with TRBD1 identical over 8 bases. Germline V gives CDR1 SGDLS, CDR2 YYNGEE. The CDR3 contains 15 residues. Trimming removed 1 base from V and 6 bases from J; junction bases left unmatched: 5. The CDR3 is CASSVSSQGDEKLFF. The CDR3 DNA sequence: TGTGCCAGCAGCGTATCATCACAGGGGGATGAAAAACTGTTTTTT.

This clone has a handful of counts. The V gene is TRBV7-2, the J gene TRBJ1-1, with D possibly matching TRBD1 (6 bases). The V gene lost 2 bases and the J gene lost 4 bases, with 11 bases spanning the gap. The germline CDR1 and CDR2 sequences are SGHTA and FQGNSA. The CDR3 covers 14 residues. The CDR3 nucleotides read TGTGCCAGCAGCTTATCAGGGGAGGGCACTGAAGCTTTCTTT. As protein: CASSLSGEGTEAFF.

The sample holds a few counts of this clone. CDR3 loop: CASSSYLDRGGTEAFF. CDR3 nucleotide sequence: TGCGCCAGCAGCTCATACCTAGACAGGGGTGGTACTGAAGCTTTCTTT. The chain uses TRBV5-1 and TRBJ1-1; 8 bases line up with TRBD1. This CDR3 is 16 amino acids long. Germline loops: CDR1 SGHRS, CDR2 YFSETQ. V shed 3 bases and J 5 bases; nucleotides not matched to a gene: 12.

Concerning this clone itself: This sample includes further DNA sequences coding for the same CDR3. The rearrangement links TRBV7-9 to TRBJ2-1; D is perhaps TRBD2 (5 bases). The CDR3 loop spans 14 amino acids. Germline V gives CDR1 SEHNR, CDR2 FQNEAQ (reference sequence). V shed 3 bases and J shed 6 bases, with 12 bases lying between them. CDR3 region: CASSFGQGSNEQFF. Here the CDR3 DNA reads TGTGCCAGCAGCTTCGGCCAAGGGAGCAATGAGCAGTTCTTC.

The chain has TRBV5-1 and TRBJ2-3; 9 bases line up with TRBD1. V was clipped by 10 bases and J by 4 bases; unmatched bases: 10. Germline CDR1 SGHRS, CDR2 YFSETQ. The CDR3 runs 14 residues. The CDR3 DNA is TGCGCCGGGGCAGGACAGGGGATGTCAGATACGCAGTATTTT. Amino acids: CAGAGQGMSDTQYF.

The J gene is TRBJ1-3, the V gene TRBV21-1. TRBV21-1 is a documented pseudogene. CDR3 length equals 10 residues. The CDR3 DNA reads TGTGCCAGCAGCAATATCCTCGGGTATTTT. Amino acids: CASSNILGYF.

The CDR3, as DNA: TGTGCCAGCATTGGACAGGGCAAGAACACTGAAGCTTTCTTT. Amino acid sequence: CASIGQGKNTEAFF. The J gene is TRBJ1-1, the V gene TRBV7-9; 8 bases line up with TRBD1. The CDR3 has 14 residues. Germline CDR1 and CDR2: SEHNR and FQNEAQ (reference sequence). V was pared by 7 bases and J by 1 base, with 5 bases of the junction left unmatched.

The chain couples TRBV5-1 to TRBJ2-2, with D hard to call. The CDR3 sequence is 13 residues long. Deletions cut 4 bases from V and 7 bases from J, with 11 bases between. Germline V CDR1 and CDR2: SGHRS, YFSETQ. The CDR3 bases are TGCGCCAGCAGCAGTAGTTACGACGGGGAGCTGTTTTTT. Encoded protein: CASSSSYDGELFF.

The chain uses TRBV9 and TRBJ2-5; weak D call: TRBD2 (6 bases). Germline V CDR1 and CDR2: SGDLS, YYNGEE. The germline V and J ends were trimmed by 4 bases and 3 bases, with 13 bases remaining between them. The CDR3 has 14 amino acids. The CDR3 loop reads CASSLQPGEETQYF. The DNA for the CDR3 is TGTGCCAGCAGCCTCCAACCGGGGGAAGAGACCCAGTACTTC.

This clone came up a few times. The V call is TRBV6-6, the J call TRBJ2-5; tentative D call: TRBD2 (7 bases). Trimming pared 7 bases from V and 9 bases from J, leaving 24 bases between. In germline, CDR1 is MNHNY, CDR2 SVGAGI (reference sequence). The CDR3 is 15 amino acids. The CDR3 nucleotides are TGTGCCAGCATTGACAGGTCTAGCGGACCTAGGGCCCAGTACTTC. Translation: CASIDRSSGPRAQYF.